Below, 10 T cell receptor beta chains from the same sample are listed, as sequenced in a study of blood T cell repertoires in COVID-19. Assay used: immunoSEQ multiplex PCR; TCRdb lists only in-frame clones, some missing. Of some 400,000 clones listed, roughly 89% are singletons. Source material: peripheral blood. These TCRs come from a man younger than 35 with active or convalescent COVID-19.

The V gene is TRBV5-8, the J gene TRBJ1-5; D possibly corresponds to TRBD1 (6 bases). Germline V CDR1 and CDR2: SGHTS, YDEGEE. The CDR3 spans 14 residues. The V end lost 3 bases, the J end lost 5 bases, and 12 bases lay between the germline ends. The CDR3 is CASSYGGADQPQHF. In DNA form, the CDR3 reads TGTGCCAGCAGCTATGGGGGGGCAGATCAGCCCCAGCATTTT. Combining the CDR3 with reference TRBV5-8 and TRBJ1-5 gives the whole variable domain EAGVTQSPTHLIKTRGQQATLRCSPISGHTSVYWYQQALGLGLQFLLWYDEGEERNRGNFPPRFSGRQFPNYSSELNVNALELEDSALYLCASSYGGADQPQHFGDGTRLSIL.

The chain employs TRBV11-3 and TRBJ1-1, with TRBD1 identical over 8 bases. V lost 0 bases and J lost 0; bases outside the gene matches: 3. This CDR3 contains 16 residues. Germline V gene lookup returns CDR1 SGHNT and CDR2 YENEEA. For the CDR3, the DNA is TGTGCCAGCAGCTTAGATGGGACAGGCATGAACACTGAAGCTTTCTTT. This translates into CASSLDGTGMNTEAFF.

The chain joins TRBV11-3 to TRBJ2-2; D is unresolved. V lost 5 bases and J lost 3, with 7 bases in between. The CDR3 consists of 13 residues. CDR1 and CDR2 from the germline V gene are SGHNT and YENEEA. CDR3 protein: CASSPTHTGELFF. The CDR3 bases are TGTGCCAGCAGCCCTACCCACACCGGGGAGCTGTTTTTT.

The chain employs TRBV5-1 and TRBJ2-7; TRBD1 might be the D (6 bases). The CDR3 has 16 residues. Deletions cut 4 bases from V and 1 base from J, with 18 bases between. CDR1 and CDR2 (germline): SGHRS, YFSETQ. The CDR3 nucleotides read TGCGCCAGCAGCCCTTTCTGGCAGGGGATGTCCTACGAGCAGTACTTC. Residues: CASSPFWQGMSYEQYF.

The chain is built from TRBV9 and TRBJ2-5; no clear D. The CDR3 is 13 amino acids. Germline CDR1 and CDR2: SGDLS and YYNGEE. The V end lost 4 bases, the J end lost 5 bases, and 12 bases lay between the germline ends. The CDR3 sequence: CASSPPTRETQYF. CDR3 nucleotide sequence: TGTGCCAGCAGCCCACCAACCAGGGAGACCCAGTACTTC.

V gene TRBV20-1 combines with J gene TRBJ2-1, with 8 nucleotides matching TRBD2. In germline, CDR1 is DFQATT, CDR2 SNEGSKA (reference sequence). The CDR3 has 15 residues. Here the CDR3 reads CSPSWASGPQGEQFF. CDR3 bases: TGCAGCCCTAGTTGGGCTAGCGGGCCACAGGGTGAGCAGTTCTTC.

CDR3 sequence (DNA): TGTGCCAGCAGCTCCACTTCAGGGTCCCCTGTGGGCCCCCAGCATTTT. Its translation is CASSSTSGSPVGPQHF. The V and J genes are TRBV5-6 and TRBJ1-5, with D perhaps matching TRBD1 (5 bases). Germline V gene lookup returns CDR1 SGHDT and CDR2 YYEEEE. The CDR3 spans 16 residues. The V end was cut by 3 bases, the J end by 10 bases, with 23 bases between.

This chain links TRBV10-3 with TRBJ2-1; D might be TRBD2 (5 bases). CDR3 length: 18 residues. Germline values: CDR1 ENHRY, CDR2 SYGVKD. Between the trimmed V and J ends, which lost 0 bases and 8 bases, there was a span of 23 bases. In nucleotides, the CDR3 is TGTGCCATCAGTGAGTCGATGGAGACCGATACTAGTTTGGATGAGCAGTTCTTC. It yields the protein CAISESMETDTSLDEQFF.

Only one count was recorded for this clone. V usage is TRBV6-4 and J usage is TRBJ2-3; 10 bases line up with TRBD2. This CDR3 has 19 amino acids. V was pared by 6 bases and J by 6 bases, with 21 bases of the junction left unmatched. CDR1 MRHNA and CDR2 SNTAGT come from the germline V gene. The CDR3 coding sequence is TGTGCCAGCAGAGCGAAAACCCGTAGCGGGGGGTCTAGCTGGGATACGCAGTATTTT. It codes for CASRAKTRSGGSSWDTQYF.

For the CDR3, the DNA is TGTGCCAGTATTCCCGGGACAGGGGGATACTATGGCTACACCTTC. It encodes CASIPGTGGYYGYTF. This chain links TRBV19 with TRBJ1-2; 11 bases map to TRBD1. Germline-derived CDR1 and CDR2 are LNHDA and SQIVND (reference sequence). After removal of 7 bases from V and 3 bases from J, the junction contained 7 bases not matched to a gene. The CDR3 covers 15 residues.